Included here is one T cell receptor beta chain sequence, with context. As yet, its antigen is unknown. With 5 bases removed from V and 2 bases from J, the gap between germline ends came to 12 bases. Germline lookup yields CDR1 SSHAT and CDR2 FNYEAQ (reference sequence). CDR3 length equals 15 residues. This record comes from a study of T cell responses to AZD1222 COVID-19 vaccine. Here immunoSEQ multiplex PCR was the method, and the copy in TCRdb shows in-frame clones only, minus some. The sample has fewer than 150,000 clones; roughly 86% are singletons. General study results and limits: With two AZD1222 doses given, Spike-specific TCR breadth and depth both rose. Most donors were white British, females outnumbered males, and clonal diversity was possibly underestimated. Baseline seropositivity characterized only six AZD1222 recipients.

The sequencing here drew on peripheral blood, taken 28 days after the second AZD1222 dose. The receptor was derived from an adult who received the AZD1222 COVID-19 vaccine. The rearrangement uses TRBV7-7 and TRBJ2-2, with D maybe TRBD1 (6 bases). This CDR3 is CASSEGQLNTGELFF. CDR3 in DNA: TGTGCCAGCAGCGAGGGACAACTTAACACCGGGGAGCTGTTTTTT.